This TCR beta chain originates from a study of OX40 agonist ivuxolimab in advanced cancers. Overall study: Ivuxolimab, an agonistic anti-OX40 (CD134) antibody, was given to patients. A partial response was reached by three patients: one with hepatocellular carcinoma and two with cutaneous melanoma.

V was trimmed by 2 bases and J by 4 bases, leaving 9 bases between them. Germline CDR1 and CDR2: MNHEY and SVGAGI. CDR3 size: 13 residues. Autoimmune disease history or systemic immunosuppression led to patients being barred. The data were produced by immunoSEQ multiplex PCR, yet TCRdb's version contains in-frame clones alone and is incomplete. The sample has 55,000 to 70,000 clones, approximately 80% seen once; the top ten hold around 4%. The chain recombines TRBV6-5 with TRBJ2-7, with D possibly being TRBD2 (6 bases). The sequencing here drew on CD4+ or CD8+ T cells sorted from blood, taken in a trial of the OX40 agonist ivuxolimab. The origin of this receptor is an adult with an advanced solid tumor such as melanoma, head and neck, liver or kidney cancer. The CDR3 region has the DNA TGTGCCAGCAGTTACGTTCGGGAGTACGAGCAGTACTTC. It encodes CASSYVREYEQYF.